This TCR beta chain was retrieved from a study of control samples from healthy donors and cancer patients. Generated by immunoSEQ multiplex PCR, the TCRdb table keeps only in-frame clones and is missing some. The profile shows 160,000 or so clones, 94% of them singletons. For this clone: This CDR3 is also generated by other DNA sequences in the sample.

The receptor was isolated from a man aged 55-75 years with colorectal cancer. Material: PBMCs.

In DNA form, the CDR3 reads TGTGCCAGCAGTCTGGGGACAGGGAACACTGAAGCTTTCTTT. Translation: CASSLGTGNTEAFF. The rearrangement joins TRBV27 to TRBJ1-1; 8 bases map to TRBD1. Germline-derived CDR1 and CDR2 are MNHEY and SMNVEV (reference sequence). V shed 5 bases and J 1 base; nucleotides not matched to a gene: 3. CDR3 length: 14 amino acids.